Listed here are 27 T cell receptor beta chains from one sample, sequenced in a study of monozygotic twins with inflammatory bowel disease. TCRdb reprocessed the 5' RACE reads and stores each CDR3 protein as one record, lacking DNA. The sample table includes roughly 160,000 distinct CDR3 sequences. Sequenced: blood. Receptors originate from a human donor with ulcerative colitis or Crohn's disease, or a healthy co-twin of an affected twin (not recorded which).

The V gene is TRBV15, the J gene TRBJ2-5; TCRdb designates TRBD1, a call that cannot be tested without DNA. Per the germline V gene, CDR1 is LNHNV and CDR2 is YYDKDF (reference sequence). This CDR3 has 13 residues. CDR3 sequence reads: CATSRGSLRDQYF.

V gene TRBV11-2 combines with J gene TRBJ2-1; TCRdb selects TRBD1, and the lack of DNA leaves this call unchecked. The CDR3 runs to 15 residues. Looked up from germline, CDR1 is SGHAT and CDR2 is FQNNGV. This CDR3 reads CASSPRTGTYNEQFF.

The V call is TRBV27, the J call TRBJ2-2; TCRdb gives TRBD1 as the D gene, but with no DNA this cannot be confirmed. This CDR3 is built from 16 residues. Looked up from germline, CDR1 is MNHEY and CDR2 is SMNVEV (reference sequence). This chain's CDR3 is CASSPSPGGLAGELFF.

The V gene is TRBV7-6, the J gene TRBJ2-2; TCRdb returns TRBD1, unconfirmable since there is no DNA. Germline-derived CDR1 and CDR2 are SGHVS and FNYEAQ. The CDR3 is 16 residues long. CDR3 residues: CASSPWPGVDTGELFF.

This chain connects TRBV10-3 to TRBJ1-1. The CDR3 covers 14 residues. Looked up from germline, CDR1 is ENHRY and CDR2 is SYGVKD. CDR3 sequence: CAIRRMELNTEAFF.

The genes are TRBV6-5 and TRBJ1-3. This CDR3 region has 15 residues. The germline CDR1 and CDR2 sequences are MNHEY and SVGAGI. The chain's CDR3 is CASSYGRGPGNTIYF.

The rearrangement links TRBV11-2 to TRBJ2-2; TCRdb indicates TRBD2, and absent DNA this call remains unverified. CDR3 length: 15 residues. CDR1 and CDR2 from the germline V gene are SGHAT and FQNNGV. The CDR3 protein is CASSLVAGLTGELFF.

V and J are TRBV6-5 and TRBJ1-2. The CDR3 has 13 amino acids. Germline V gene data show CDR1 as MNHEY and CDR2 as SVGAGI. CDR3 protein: CASRITANYGYTF.

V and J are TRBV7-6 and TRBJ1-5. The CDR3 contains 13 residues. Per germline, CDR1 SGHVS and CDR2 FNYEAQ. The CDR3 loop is CASSLAENQPQHF.

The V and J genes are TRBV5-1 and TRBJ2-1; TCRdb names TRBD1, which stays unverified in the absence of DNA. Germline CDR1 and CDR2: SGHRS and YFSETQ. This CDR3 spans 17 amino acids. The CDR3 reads CASSLGQGKVSYNEQFF. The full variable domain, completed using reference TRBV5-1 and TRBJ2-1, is KAGVTQTPRYLIKTRGQQVTLSCSPISGHRSVSWYQQTPGQGLQFLFEYFSETQRNKGNFPGRFSGRQFSNSRSEMNVSTLELGDSALYLCASSLGQGKVSYNEQFFGPGTRLTVL.

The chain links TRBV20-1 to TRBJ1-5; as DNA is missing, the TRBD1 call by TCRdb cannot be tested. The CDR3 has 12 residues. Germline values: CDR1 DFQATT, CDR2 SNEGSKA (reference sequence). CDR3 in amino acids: CSAQGMNQPQHF.

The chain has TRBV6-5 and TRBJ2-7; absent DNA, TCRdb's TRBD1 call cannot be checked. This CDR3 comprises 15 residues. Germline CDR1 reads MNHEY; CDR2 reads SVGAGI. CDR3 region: CASSYVWAGGNEQYF.

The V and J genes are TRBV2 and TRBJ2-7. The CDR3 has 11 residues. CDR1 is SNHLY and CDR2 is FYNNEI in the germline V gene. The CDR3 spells CASRMNYEQYF.

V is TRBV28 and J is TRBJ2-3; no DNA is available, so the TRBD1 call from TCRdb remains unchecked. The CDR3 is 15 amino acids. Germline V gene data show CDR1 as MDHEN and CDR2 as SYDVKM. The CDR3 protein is CASSDRVLTQDTQYF.

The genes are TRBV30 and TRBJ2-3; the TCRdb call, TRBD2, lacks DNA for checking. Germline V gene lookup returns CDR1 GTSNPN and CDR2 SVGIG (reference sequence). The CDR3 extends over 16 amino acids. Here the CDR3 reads CAWSAPGTSGTDTQYF. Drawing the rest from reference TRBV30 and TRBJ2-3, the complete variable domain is SQTIHQWPATLVQPVGSPLSLECTVEGTSNPNLYWYRQAAGRGLQLLFYSVGIGQISSEVPQNLSASRPQDRQFILSSKKLLLSDSGFYLCAWSAPGTSGTDTQYFGPGTRLTVL.

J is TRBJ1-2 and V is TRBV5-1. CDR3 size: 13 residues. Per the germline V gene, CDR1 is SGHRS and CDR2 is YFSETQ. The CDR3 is CASSSGGNYGYTF.

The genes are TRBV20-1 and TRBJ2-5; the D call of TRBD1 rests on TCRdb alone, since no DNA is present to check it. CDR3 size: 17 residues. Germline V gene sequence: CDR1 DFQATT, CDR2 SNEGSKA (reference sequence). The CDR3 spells CSARDPLGAGLQETQYF.

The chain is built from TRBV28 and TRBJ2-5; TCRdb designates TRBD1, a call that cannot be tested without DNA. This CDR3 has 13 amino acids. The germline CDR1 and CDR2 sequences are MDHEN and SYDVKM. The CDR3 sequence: CASARGREETQYF.

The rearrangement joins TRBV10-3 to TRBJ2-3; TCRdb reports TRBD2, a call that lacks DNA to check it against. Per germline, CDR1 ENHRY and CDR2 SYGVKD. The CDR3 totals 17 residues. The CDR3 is CAISVRLAGEYTDTQYF.

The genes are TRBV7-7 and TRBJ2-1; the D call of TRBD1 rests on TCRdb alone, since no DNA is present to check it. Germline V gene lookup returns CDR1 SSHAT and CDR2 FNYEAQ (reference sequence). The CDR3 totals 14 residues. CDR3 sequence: CASSFRTGDNEQFF.

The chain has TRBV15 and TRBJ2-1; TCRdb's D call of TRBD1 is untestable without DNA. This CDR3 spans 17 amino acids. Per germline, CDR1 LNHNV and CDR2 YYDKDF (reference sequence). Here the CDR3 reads CATSRDSGHTVVDEQFF. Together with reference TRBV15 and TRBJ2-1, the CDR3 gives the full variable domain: DAMVIQNPRYQVTQFGKPVTLSCSQTLNHNVMYWYQQKSSQAPKLLFHYYDKDFNNEADTPDNFQSRRPNTSFCFLDIRSPGLGDTAMYLCATSRDSGHTVVDEQFFGPGTRLTVL.

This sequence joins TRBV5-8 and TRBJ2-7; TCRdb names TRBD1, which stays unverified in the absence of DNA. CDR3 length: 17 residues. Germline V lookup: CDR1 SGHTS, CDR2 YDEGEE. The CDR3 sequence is CASSYHPGQLSAYEQYF.

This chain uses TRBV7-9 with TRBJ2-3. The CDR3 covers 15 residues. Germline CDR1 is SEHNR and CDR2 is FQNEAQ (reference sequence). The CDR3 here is CASSFSGDRTDTQYF.

CDR3 residues: CASKGAEVHEQFF. This chain links TRBV5-1 with TRBJ2-1; TCRdb gives TRBD1 as the D gene, but with no DNA this cannot be confirmed. There are 13 residues in the CDR3. Germline V gene data show CDR1 as SGHRS and CDR2 as YFSETQ. Based on the CDR3 plus reference TRBV5-1 and TRBJ2-1, the full variable domain is KAGVTQTPRYLIKTRGQQVTLSCSPISGHRSVSWYQQTPGQGLQFLFEYFSETQRNKGNFPGRFSGRQFSNSRSEMNVSTLELGDSALYLCASKGAEVHEQFFGPGTRLTVL.

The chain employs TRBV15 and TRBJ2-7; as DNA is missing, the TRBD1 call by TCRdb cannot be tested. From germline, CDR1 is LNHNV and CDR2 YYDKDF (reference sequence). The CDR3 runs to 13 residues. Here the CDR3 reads CATSADSTYEQYF.

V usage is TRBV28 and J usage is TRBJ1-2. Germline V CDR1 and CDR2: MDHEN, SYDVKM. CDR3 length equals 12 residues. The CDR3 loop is CASSSGGSGYTF.

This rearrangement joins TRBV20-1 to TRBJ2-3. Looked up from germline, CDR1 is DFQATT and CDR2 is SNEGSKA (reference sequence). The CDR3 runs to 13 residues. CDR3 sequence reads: CSARDLFADTQYF.